This T cell receptor beta chain came from a study of blood T cell repertoires in COVID-19. Membership in each cohort depended on participant-reported clinical history. Among Cohort 3 donors, those recovered had two negative PCRs, clearance, or symptom resolution. TCRdb's table, derived via immunoSEQ multiplex PCR, lists solely in-frame clones and lacks some. The data show 350,000 to 400,000 clones, with about 88% seen just once and 1.2% held by the top ten. Sequencing was carried out using PBMCs or T cells enriched from blood (not recorded which). The TCR sequence derives from a woman under 30 who had recovered from COVID-19.

In DNA, the CDR3 is TGTGCCAGCAGTTACCCGACTAGCGGGGAGGACATTCAGTACTTC. As protein: CASSYPTSGEDIQYF. This chain connects TRBV6-2 or TRBV6-3 to TRBJ2-4; 11 bases are a match to TRBD2. There are 15 residues in the CDR3. Trimming at V came to 2 bases and at J to 8 bases, leaving 5 bases not matched to a gene. Germline V gives CDR1 MNHEY, CDR2 SVGEGT.